This T cell receptor (beta chain) was observed in a study of blood T cell repertoires in COVID-19. Background on the study: Donors in the United States, Italy and Spain gave samples during acute or convalescent COVID-19.

As processed by the authors: Reference gene primer amplification gave estimated nucleated cell counts. Data came from immunoSEQ multiplex PCR; TCRdb stores just in-frame clones and leaves some out. From that table come the V and J calls and clone size; the DNA was used to work out D and trimming. The table records more than 200,000 clones, around 90% of them present only once. Germline V lookup: CDR1 MNHEY, CDR2 SVGEGT. The CDR3 is 14 residues long. V was cut by 4 bases and J by 1 base, with 10 bases left in between. Enrolled through a virtual design, the participants were between roughly 18 and 100 years of age and came from 24 US areas.

The sequencing sample was made of PBMCs or T cells enriched from blood (not recorded which). This clonotype was sampled from a woman between 25 and 40 years old with acute COVID-19. J is TRBJ1-1 and V is TRBV6-2 or TRBV6-3, with D possibly TRBD1 on 5 matching bases. CDR3 residues: CASSSADRNTEAFF. The CDR3, as DNA: TGTGCCAGCAGTTCCGCCGACAGGAACACTGAAGCTTTCTTT.